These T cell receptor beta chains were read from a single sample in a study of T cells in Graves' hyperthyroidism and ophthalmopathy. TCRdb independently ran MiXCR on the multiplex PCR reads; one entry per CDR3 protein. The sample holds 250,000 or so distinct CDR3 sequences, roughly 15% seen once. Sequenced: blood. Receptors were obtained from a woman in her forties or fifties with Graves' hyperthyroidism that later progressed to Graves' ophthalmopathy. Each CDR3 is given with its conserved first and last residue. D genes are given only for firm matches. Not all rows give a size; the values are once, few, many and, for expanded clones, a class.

CDR3 protein: CASSPLVGADSPLHF
CDR3 DNA: TGTGCCAGCAGTCCTCTAGTTGGGGCCGATTCACCCCTCCACTTT
D gene: NA
J gene: TRBJ1-6
V gene: TRBV12-3/TRBV12-4
clone size: many

CDR3 protein: CASSRTNSYEQYF
CDR3 DNA: TGTGCCAGCAGCCGGACAAACTCCTACGAGCAGTACTTC
D gene: NA
J gene: TRBJ2-7
V gene: TRBV3-1
clone size: many

CDR3 protein: CASSPSNTNTGELFF
CDR3 DNA: TGTGCCAGCAGCCCATCCAACACCAACACCGGGGAGCTGTTTTTT
D gene: NA
J gene: TRBJ2-2
V gene: TRBV7-2
clone size: NA

CDR3 protein: CASSFLNTEALF
CDR3 DNA: TGTGCCAGCAGCTTCCTCAACACTGAAGCTCTCTTT
D gene: NA
J gene: TRBJ1-1
V gene: TRBV7-2
clone size: many

CDR3 protein: CASSQGQGRGQFF
CDR3 DNA: TGTGCCAGCAGCCAAGGTCAGGGTCGCGGGCAGTTCTTC
D gene: NA
J gene: TRBJ2-1
V gene: TRBV14
clone size: many

CDR3 protein: CASSFDDTRGEQYF
CDR3 DNA: TGTGCCAGCAGCTTTGACGACACTAGGGGTGAGCAGTACTTC
D gene: NA
J gene: TRBJ2-7
V gene: TRBV7-3
clone size: many

CDR3 protein: CASSLALSPQETQYF
CDR3 DNA: TGTGCCAGCAGCTTAGCGCTGTCCCCCCAAGAGACCCAGTACTTC
D gene: NA
J gene: TRBJ2-5
V gene: TRBV7-9
clone size: many

CDR3 protein: CASSETGVGYREQYF
CDR3 DNA: TGTGCCAGCAGCGAAACAGGGGTGGGCTATCGCGAGCAGTACTTC
D gene: TRBD1
J gene: TRBJ2-7
V gene: TRBV9
clone size: many

CDR3 protein: CASSWGQGDEKLFF
CDR3 DNA: TGTGCCAGCAGCTGGGGACAGGGGGATGAAAAACTGTTTTTT
D gene: TRBD1
J gene: TRBJ1-4
V gene: TRBV7-8
clone size: many

CDR3 protein: CASSPWTSGSSTDTQYF
CDR3 DNA: TGTGCCAGTAGTCCATGGACTAGCGGGAGTAGCACAGATACGCAGTATTTT
D gene: TRBD2
J gene: TRBJ2-3
V gene: TRBV19
clone size: few

CDR3 protein: CASSRSPGLAGESLFF
CDR3 DNA: TGCGCCAGCAGCCGGTCTCCGGGACTAGCGGGAGAATCTCTGTTCTTC
D gene: TRBD2
J gene: TRBJ2-1
V gene: TRBV4-1
clone size: NA

CDR3 protein: CASSGRLTGTGTSGRVSYNEQFF
CDR3 DNA: TGTGCCAGCAGTGGGCGCTTGACAGGGACCGGGACTAGCGGGAGGGTCTCCTACAATGAGCAGTTCTTC
D gene: TRBD2
J gene: TRBJ2-1
V gene: TRBV6-1
clone size: once

CDR3 protein: CASSLPSGLTDTQYF
CDR3 DNA: TGTGCCAGCAGTTTACCGTCGGGCCTCACAGATACGCAGTATTTT
D gene: NA
J gene: TRBJ2-3
V gene: TRBV28
clone size: NA

CDR3 protein: CASSFFGSLNTEAFF
CDR3 DNA: TGTGCCAGCAGTTTTTTCGGGAGCCTGAACACTGAAGCTTTCTTT
D gene: NA
J gene: TRBJ1-1
V gene: TRBV12-3/TRBV12-4
clone size: many

CDR3 protein: CAVGLAGPETQYF
CDR3 DNA: TGTGCCGTAGGTCTAGCGGGCCCAGAGACCCAGTACTTC
D gene: TRBD2
J gene: TRBJ2-5
V gene: TRBV15
clone size: NA

CDR3 protein: CASRPDRVDEQFF
CDR3 DNA: TGTGCCAGCAGACCTGACAGGGTCGATGAGCAGTTCTTC
D gene: TRBD1
J gene: TRBJ2-1
V gene: TRBV7-9
clone size: many

CDR3 protein: CASTAPRGDSTDTQYF
CDR3 DNA: TGTGCCAGCACCGCACCGCGGGGGGACAGCACAGATACGCAGTATTTT
D gene: TRBD2
J gene: TRBJ2-3
V gene: TRBV12-3/TRBV12-4
clone size: NA

CDR3 protein: CASSPRGASSSYNEQFF
CDR3 DNA: TGTGCCAGTAGCCCACGGGGGGCCTCGAGCTCCTACAATGAGCAGTTCTTC
D gene: NA
J gene: TRBJ2-1
V gene: TRBV19
clone size: few

CDR3 protein: CASSSPGKLYEQYF
CDR3 DNA: TGTGCCAGCAGTTCTCCCGGAAAACTCTACGAGCAGTACTTC
D gene: NA
J gene: TRBJ2-7
V gene: TRBV28
clone size: many

CDR3 protein: CASSEKRAAGNTIYF
CDR3 DNA: TGTGCCAGCAGTGAAAAGAGGGCTGCTGGAAACACCATATATTTT
D gene: NA
J gene: TRBJ1-3
V gene: TRBV6-1
clone size: few

CDR3 protein: CATSDPWASGSNEQYF
CDR3 DNA: TGTGCCACCAGTGATCCCTGGGCTAGCGGGAGCAACGAGCAGTACTTC
D gene: TRBD2
J gene: TRBJ2-7
V gene: TRBV24-1
clone size: many

CDR3 protein: CASSPGSLTYNEQFF
CDR3 DNA: TGTGCCAGCAGCCCGGGGAGCCTCACCTACAATGAGCAGTTCTTC
D gene: NA
J gene: TRBJ2-1
V gene: TRBV7-3
clone size: many

CDR3 protein: CSARDDSFSYGYTF
CDR3 DNA: TGCAGTGCTAGAGATGACAGTTTCTCCTATGGCTACACCTTC
D gene: NA
J gene: TRBJ1-2
V gene: TRBV20-1
clone size: many

CDR3 protein: CASSTSTGGSYEQYF
CDR3 DNA: TGTGCCAGCAGCACCTCGACAGGGGGGTCCTACGAGCAGTACTTC
D gene: TRBD1
J gene: TRBJ2-7
V gene: TRBV3-1
clone size: many

CDR3 protein: CASSETATGDEKLFF
CDR3 DNA: TGTGCCAGCAGTGAAACCGCGACAGGGGACGAAAAACTGTTTTTT
D gene: TRBD1
J gene: TRBJ1-4
V gene: TRBV6-1
clone size: many

CDR3 protein: CASSPRAGARQETQYF
CDR3 DNA: TGTGCCAGCAGCCCCCGAGCGGGAGCACGGCAAGAGACCCAGTACTTC
D gene: TRBD2
J gene: TRBJ2-5
V gene: TRBV3-1
clone size: many

CDR3 protein: CASSERRQETQYF
CDR3 DNA: TGTGCCAGCAGTGAAAGGAGACAAGAGACCCAGTACTTC
D gene: NA
J gene: TRBJ2-5
V gene: TRBV2
clone size: many

CDR3 protein: CSAEGQGRWDTQYF
CDR3 DNA: TGCAGTGCCGAGGGGCAGGGTCGGTGGGATACGCAGTATTTT
D gene: NA
J gene: TRBJ2-3
V gene: TRBV20-1
clone size: many

CDR3 protein: CASSRRGRASYEQYF
CDR3 DNA: TGTGCCAGCAGCCGAAGGGGGCGAGCCTCCTACGAGCAGTACTTC
D gene: TRBD1
J gene: TRBJ2-7
V gene: TRBV27
clone size: many

CDR3 protein: CASSTTSAEETQYF
CDR3 DNA: TGTGCCAGCAGCACCACCTCCGCGGAAGAGACCCAGTACTTC
D gene: NA
J gene: TRBJ2-5
V gene: TRBV7-8
clone size: many

CDR3 protein: CASSFGAQQPQHF
CDR3 DNA: TGTGCCAGCAGTTTTGGGGCGCAGCAGCCCCAGCATTTT
D gene: NA
J gene: TRBJ1-5
V gene: TRBV28
clone size: NA

CDR3 protein: CATSQGQGRTDTQYF
CDR3 DNA: TGTGCCACTTCCCAGGGACAGGGTAGAACAGATACGCAGTATTTT
D gene: TRBD1
J gene: TRBJ2-3
V gene: TRBV24-1
clone size: many

CDR3 protein: CASSQKGGSYEQYF
CDR3 DNA: TGTGCCAGCAGCCAAAAAGGGGGCTCCTACGAGCAGTACTTC
D gene: NA
J gene: TRBJ2-7
V gene: TRBV14
clone size: few